The 5 T cell receptor beta chains below come from one sample, sequenced in a study of cytomegalovirus exposure and HLA in healthy donors. The PCR ran on 60 Vbeta and 13 Jbeta primers. Sequencing used immunoSEQ multiplex PCR; TCRdb keeps in-frame clones, though not all of them. Here the sample spans 150,000 to 200,000 clones, roughly four fifths being singletons. The sequencing sample was made of PBMCs. The source is a woman between 45 and 60 years old in good health and CMV-seropositive.

The chain has TRBV6-5 and TRBJ2-7, with 14 bases aligning to TRBD2. The CDR3 sequence is 15 residues long. The germline V gene encodes CDR1 MNHEY and CDR2 SVGAGI. Trimming removed 6 bases from V and 7 bases from J; junction bases left unmatched: 8. CDR3 residues: CASSRLAGGLGEQYF. Here the CDR3 DNA reads TGTGCCAGCAGCAGACTAGCGGGGGGGCTGGGGGAGCAGTACTTC.

This clone occurred once. The chain carries TRBV6-6 and TRBJ1-2, with 7 bases lining up with TRBD1. The CDR3 covers 14 residues. Germline CDR1 MNHNY, CDR2 SVGAGI (reference sequence). J gave up 7 bases and V 7 bases, and 12 bases lay outside the gene matches. CDR3 protein: CASTLPTGEAGYTF. The CDR3 DNA reads TGTGCCAGCACTCTACCCACAGGGGAAGCTGGCTACACCTTC.

J is TRBJ2-7 and V is TRBV5-4; no clear D. From germline, CDR1 is SGHNT and CDR2 YYREEE (reference sequence). This CDR3 has 12 residues. V was clipped by 0 bases and J by 4 bases, with 5 bases between them. CDR3 sequence reads: CASSLDMYEQYF. CDR3 in DNA: TGTGCCAGCAGCTTGGATATGTACGAGCAGTACTTC.

The chain employs TRBV6-6 and TRBJ1-4; D remains ambiguous. CDR3 length: 12 residues. V shed 1 base and J shed 10 bases, with 7 bases lying between them. Germline CDR1 is MNHNY and CDR2 is SVGAGI (reference sequence). CDR3 nucleotide sequence: TGTGCCAGCAGTTACTTCGGAGGAAAACTGTTTTTT. This sequence encodes CASSYFGGKLFF.

V gene TRBV2 combines with J gene TRBJ2-3; 8 bases match TRBD2. In germline, CDR1 is SNHLY, CDR2 FYNNEI. This CDR3 is built from 15 residues. J gave up 1 base and V 2 bases, and 2 bases lay outside the gene matches. In nucleotides, the CDR3 is TGTGCCAGCAGTGAACACGGGGGGGGCACAGATACGCAGTATTTT. This encodes CASSEHGGGTDTQYF.